The entry below describes one TCR beta chain. CDR1 and CDR2 from the germline V gene are LNHDA and SQIVND (reference sequence). The CDR3 loop spans 15 amino acids. V lost 7 bases and J lost 0, with 14 bases in between. Arm-PCR of CDR3 regions and iRepertoire HTBI primers were used to build TCR beta libraries. TCRdb reprocessed the multiplex PCR reads via MiXCR and lists one record per CDR3 protein. Of roughly 430,000 distinct CDR3 sequences listed, approximately 16% are singletons. These data come from a study of regulatory T cells in long-lasting Graves disease. Study as a whole: Graves' patients diagnosed newly had used antithyroid drugs under 3 months.

As to time point: newly diagnosed GD, antithyroid drugs for less than 3 months. After RNA was extracted from PBMCs, the TCR library was made from it. These data are also associated with another study on T cells in Graves' hyperthyroidism and ophthalmopathy. That work contributes: Uncontrolled infection, other autoimmune disease, pregnancy or lactation barred patients from enrollment.

The sequencing here drew on peripheral blood mononuclear cells (PBMCs), taken at new diagnosis, from a patient treated with antithyroid drugs. The source is a woman aged 25-40 years with Graves disease. The chain uses TRBV19 and TRBJ2-3; tentative D call: TRBD2 (5 bases). For the CDR3, the DNA is TGTGCCAGTACCCCTGGAAGGACTAGCACAGATACGCAGTATTTT. Its translation: CASTPGRTSTDTQYF.